The clone carrying this TCR beta chain was counted only a few times. This sample is drawn from a study of blood T cell repertoires in COVID-19. The V end was cut by 1 base, the J end by 4 bases, with 19 bases between. The CDR3 runs to 17 residues. Germline CDR1 KGHSH, CDR2 LQKENI. Using immunoSEQ multiplex PCR, the repertoire was profiled, and TCRdb retains in-frame clones only, with some absent. Among 25,000 to 35,000 clones listed, 80% to 90% were seen once. Sequenced material: peripheral blood. The sequence came from a man older than 75 with acute or convalescent COVID-19. V usage is TRBV18 and J usage is TRBJ1-2; D call uncertain. This CDR3 reads CASSPLPVFDGFYGYTF. DNA of the CDR3: TGTGCCAGCTCACCACTCCCGGTGTTTGACGGGTTCTATGGCTACACCTTC.